These 32 T cell receptor gamma chains came from one sample sequenced in a study of gamma delta lymphoproliferative disorders and STAT genes. Sequencing used genomic DNA taken from PBMCs of patients and controls. TCRdb ran CATT on the multiplex PCR reads. The sample carries 4,000 to 5,000 gamma-chain clones, more than 6% recorded once. The material sequenced was blood. Source of these receptors: a human donor in good health.

V is TRGV8 and J is TRGJ1 or TRGJ2. The J gene was missing in TCRdb and was found by matching the end of the DNA to germline. The V gene's germline CDR1 is VENAVY and CDR2 YDSYNSRV. CDR3 length equals 12 residues. The V and J ends lost 6 bases and 9 bases, in that order; junction bases with no gene match: 11. The CDR3 here is CATWTLGPKKLF. In DNA form, the CDR3 reads TGTGCCACCTGGACCCTGGGTCCTAAGAAACTCTTT.

This clone qualifies as medium-sized. The chain employs TRGV3 and TRGJ1 or TRGJ2. In the absence of a J gene in TCRdb, the DNA was matched to germline to assign it here. The CDR3 consists of 17 residues. The ends lost 0 bases at V and 0 bases at J; junction bases unmatched: 11. From germline, CDR1 is VTNTFY and CDR2 YDVSTARD (reference sequence). DNA for the CDR3: TGTGCCACCTGGGACAGGCGAAATCCTTTGAATTATTATAAGAAACTCTTT. This translates into CATWDRRNPLNYYKKLF.

This clone is medium-sized. The V and J genes are TRGV3 and TRGJ1 or TRGJ2. The J gene was not available in TCRdb and was assigned here by matching the DNA to germline segments. CDR1 VTNTFY and CDR2 YDVSTARD come from the germline V gene (reference sequence). This CDR3 region has 15 residues. The J segment lost 3 bases and the V segment lost 0 bases, leaving 8 bases of the junction unmatched. Here the CDR3 reads CATWDRRVGYYKKLF. Written as DNA, the CDR3 is TGTGCCACCTGGGACAGGCGGGTCGGTTATTATAAGAAACTCTTT.

This clone came up a few times. Because the CDR3's place on the DNA is in doubt, the DNA is left out and the CDR3 is given as listed by TCRdb. The V gene is given as TRGV11, and no J gene call is available. TRGV11 carries the ORF label, with uncertain function. The CDR3 comprises 17 residues, both ends counted. CDR3 sequence: CTTVPAQTHTTGWFKIF.

This clone was detected many times. Other DNA sequences from this sample encode an identical CDR3 as well. The genes are TRGV4 and TRGJ1 or TRGJ2. Here the J gene came from matching the DNA to germline, since TCRdb omits it. V gave up 1 base and J gave up 0 bases; unmatched junction bases: 6. The CDR3 has 15 residues. From germline, CDR1 is EGSTGY and CDR2 YDSYTSSV. The CDR3 sequence: CATWDGRLNYYKKLF. CDR3 nucleotides: TGTGCCACCTGGGATGGACGCCTGAATTATTATAAGAAACTCTTT.

This clone is deemed medium-sized. This chain links TRGV2 with TRGJ1 or TRGJ2. The J gene comes from matching the DNA to germline here; TCRdb lacks it. Per germline, CDR1 EGSNGY and CDR2 YDSYNSKV. After removal of 8 bases from V and 3 bases from J, the junction contained 10 bases not matched to a gene. The CDR3 totals 13 residues. The CDR3 DNA reads as TGTGCCACCTCGTACGAAGCTTATTATAAGAAACTCTTT. It is translated as CATSYEAYYKKLF.

By share of the sample, this clone is medium-sized (0.01 to 0.1%). CDR3 sequence (DNA): TGTGCCACCTGGGATAGGGATTATAAGAAACTCTTT. Amino acids: CATWDRDYKKLF. This rearrangement joins TRGV4 to TRGJ1 or TRGJ2. TCRdb lists no J gene, so it was determined here by aligning the DNA to germline. The V segment lost 3 bases and the J segment 5 bases; nucleotides outside the gene matches: 4. The CDR3 consists of 12 residues. Germline V CDR1 and CDR2: EGSTGY, YDSYTSSV.

Only a few counts were recorded for this clone. This sequence joins TRGV1 and TRGJ1 or TRGJ2. No J gene was available from TCRdb, and it was assigned here by a germline match of the DNA. TRGV1 is flagged as an ORF with uncertain function. The CDR3 has 15 amino acids. The J segment lost 6 bases and the V segment lost 0 bases, leaving 11 bases of the junction unmatched. CDR3 in amino acids: CATWDRLGYCYKKLF. CDR3 in DNA: TGTGCCACCTGGGACAGGCTGGGGTATTGTTATAAGAAACTCTTT.

This clone is medium-sized by share. This sequence joins TRGV2 and TRGJ1 or TRGJ2. The J gene is absent in TCRdb and was assigned here via DNA matching to germline. This CDR3 has 12 amino acids. V trimming: 0 bases; J trimming: 9 bases; junction bases outside the gene matches: 5. CDR1 and CDR2 (germline): EGSNGY, YDSYNSKV. The CDR3 DNA reads TGTGCCACCTGGGACGGGCCGGGTAAGAAACTCTTT. This sequence encodes CATWDGPGKKLF.

This clone ranks as medium-sized. CDR3 sequence (DNA): TGTGCCACCTGGGACCCGCGGGATTATTATAAGAAACTCTTT. Encoded protein: CATWDPRDYYKKLF. The chain employs TRGV5 and TRGJ1 or TRGJ2. The J gene, left out of TCRdb, was set here by checking the DNA against germline. The V segment lost 3 bases and the J segment 2 bases; nucleotides outside the gene matches: 7. The CDR3 is 14 residues long. Germline V lookup: CDR1 VINAFY, CDR2 YDVSNSKD.

This clone is medium-sized (0.01 to 0.1%) within its sample. The rearrangement joins TRGV4 to TRGJ1 or TRGJ2. Matching the DNA to germline supplied the J gene, which TCRdb does not give. The J segment lost 1 base and the V segment lost 0 bases, leaving 9 bases of the junction unmatched. CDR3 length equals 16 residues. The germline gives CDR1 EGSTGY, CDR2 YDSYTSSV. CDR3 coding DNA: TGTGCCACCTGGGATGGGCCGTTCCCCAATTATTATAAGAAACTCTTT. It codes for CATWDGPFPNYYKKLF.

In regard to this clone: The DNA is omitted, as the CDR3 cannot be located on it reliably, and the CDR3 follows TCRdb's listing. The V gene is TRGV11; the J gene was not called. TRGV11 is an ORF, with its function uncertain. With termini counted, the CDR3 has 18 amino acids. CDR3 region: CTTVPAGLGTRVRYKKLF.

In its sample, this clone is medium-sized. The rearrangement uses TRGV2 and TRGJ1 or TRGJ2. TCRdb does not report a J gene; here it was assigned by matching the DNA to germline references. The CDR3 runs 15 residues. J gave up 0 bases and V 2 bases, and 7 bases lay outside the gene matches. The germline V gene has CDR1 EGSNGY and CDR2 YDSYNSKV. CDR3 coding DNA: TGTGCCACCTGGGACGCCCCTAAGAATTATTATAAGAAACTCTTT. This encodes CATWDAPKNYYKKLF.

About this clone: Different DNA sequences within this sample yield the same CDR3. The CDR3 nucleotides read TGTGCCACCTGGGACGGGCTGCTTTATAAGAAACTCTTT. It is translated as CATWDGLLYKKLF. J is TRGJ1 or TRGJ2 and V is TRGV2. TCRdb records no J gene; here it was assigned by comparing the DNA to germline. The CDR3 has 13 amino acids. V gave up 0 bases and J gave up 6 bases; unmatched junction bases: 5. Looked up from germline, CDR1 is EGSNGY and CDR2 is YDSYNSKV.

This clone rates as medium-sized. The chain joins TRGV2 to TRGJ1 or TRGJ2. Here the J gene came from matching the DNA to germline, since TCRdb omits it. The CDR3 extends over 12 amino acids. Looked up from germline, CDR1 is EGSNGY and CDR2 is YDSYNSKV. V lost 0 bases, J lost 9 bases, and 5 bases stayed unmatched. This CDR3 reads CATWDGESKKLF. The CDR3 DNA reads as TGTGCCACCTGGGACGGGGAGAGTAAGAAACTCTTT.

By sample share, this clone is medium-sized. With a much larger clone just one base away, this may be a read error. This chain links TRGV10 with TRGJP1. TCRdb leaves out the J gene; it was filled in here by matching the DNA to germline. TRGV10 is an ORF; its function is uncertain. The CDR3 contains 14 residues. Germline trimming cut 8 bases from V and 0 bases from J; bases unmatched to any gene: 4. The CDR3 DNA reads TGTGCTGCGTGGGAATATACCACTGGTTGGTTCAAGATATTT. It encodes CAAWEYTTGWFKIF.

By sample fraction, this clone is medium-sized. The rearrangement uses TRGV10 and TRGJP1. As TCRdb names no J gene, one was assigned here on the basis of a DNA match to germline. TRGV10 is an ORF, with its function uncertain. Trimming cost V 8 bases and J 4 bases; bases outside gene matches: 8. The CDR3 runs 14 residues. The CDR3 DNA follows: TGTGCTGCGTGGGATGAGATCACTGGTTGGTTCAAGATATTT. This gives the protein CAAWDEITGWFKIF.

Sample share makes this clone medium-sized. The chain employs TRGV10 and TRGJP1. The J gene, missing from TCRdb, was assigned here through DNA to germline matching. TRGV10 is an ORF, and what it does is uncertain. The CDR3 is made up of 16 amino acids. The V gene end was trimmed by 8 bases and the J gene end by 3 bases; junction bases not matched to a gene: 13. CDR3 coding DNA: TGTGCTGCGTGGGATTATACTTGGGCCACTGGTTGGTTCAAGATATTT. Protein product: CAAWDYTWATGWFKIF.

This clone is judged medium-sized. Here the CDR3 DNA reads TGTGCTGCGTGGGATTGGGGGATCACTGGTTGGTTCAAGATATTT. Its protein product is CAAWDWGITGWFKIF. The J gene is TRGJP1, the V gene TRGV10. No J segment appears in TCRdb, so it was assigned here by matching the sequence to germline. TRGV10 is sorted into the ORF group, with uncertain function. Germline trimming cut 8 bases from V and 4 bases from J; bases unmatched to any gene: 11. This CDR3 has 15 residues.

This clone is judged medium-sized. The sample contains more than one DNA sequence encoding this CDR3. The gene calls are TRGV4 and TRGJ1 or TRGJ2. In the absence of a J gene in TCRdb, the DNA was matched to germline to assign it here. The CDR3 runs to 12 residues. Germline-derived CDR1 and CDR2 are EGSTGY and YDSYTSSV. Trimming cost V 3 bases and J 5 bases; bases outside gene matches: 4. CDR3 amino acids: CATWDRHYKKLF. DNA for the CDR3: TGTGCCACCTGGGATAGGCATTATAAGAAACTCTTT.

The CDR3 loop is CALWEGGWFKIF. DNA for the CDR3: TGTGCCTTGTGGGAGGGCGGTTGGTTCAAGATATTT. The chain is built from TRGV9 and TRGJP1. TCRdb does not report a J gene; here it was assigned by matching the DNA to germline references. From germline, CDR1 is GITISATS and CDR2 ISYDGTV (reference sequence). Trimming removed 2 bases from V and 8 bases from J; junction bases left unmatched: 2. The CDR3 sequence is 12 residues long.

By proportion, this clone is medium-sized. The rearrangement uses TRGV4 and TRGJ1 or TRGJ2. The J gene, absent from TCRdb, was called here by matching the DNA to germline. V lost 8 bases, J lost 10 bases, and 11 bases stayed unmatched. The CDR3 has 11 amino acids. CDR1 is EGSTGY and CDR2 is YDSYTSSV in the germline V gene. Here the CDR3 DNA reads TGTGCCACCTCCGCCCCGAGAAAGAAACTCTTT. It translates to CATSAPRKKLF.

Relative to its sample, this clone is large (0.1 to 1%). V gene TRGV10 combines with J gene TRGJP1. Because TCRdb records no J gene, it was assigned here through a match of the DNA to germline. TRGV10 is an ORF; its function is uncertain. This CDR3 comprises 16 residues. V lost 8 bases to trimming and J lost 0 bases; unmatched junction nucleotides: 10. For the CDR3, the DNA is TGTGCTGCGTGGGATTATCCGGATACCACTGGTTGGTTCAAGATATTT. Protein product: CAAWDYPDTTGWFKIF.

This clone ranks as medium-sized. The rearrangement uses TRGV9 and TRGJ1 or TRGJ2. In the absence of a J gene in TCRdb, the DNA was matched to germline to assign it here. The CDR3 sequence is 13 residues long. The V segment lost 2 bases and the J segment 9 bases; nucleotides outside the gene matches: 10. CDR1 is GITISATS, CDR2 ISYDGTV, per germline (reference sequence). The CDR3 loop reads CALWEETTSKKLF. The CDR3 nucleotides read TGTGCCTTGTGGGAGGAAACCACGAGTAAGAAACTCTTT.

To note about this clone: A mismatch at residue 5 separates the TCRdb protein from the translated DNA, so the protein presented here was translated from the DNA. J is TRGJ1 or TRGJ2 and V is TRGV8. No J segment appears in TCRdb, so it was assigned here by matching the sequence to germline. CDR1 is VENAVY, CDR2 YDSYNSRV, per germline. This CDR3 region has 11 residues. Trimming removed 6 bases from V and 3 bases from J; junction bases left unmatched: 2. In nucleotides, the CDR3 is TGTGCCACCTGGATTTATTATAAGAAACTCTTT. Encoded protein: CATWIYYKKLF.

By share, this clone ranks as medium-sized. The rearrangement links TRGV8 to TRGJ1 or TRGJ2. The J gene is not listed in TCRdb, so it was assigned here from a DNA match to germline. This CDR3 is 12 amino acids long. Germline CDR1 VENAVY, CDR2 YDSYNSRV. Unmatched junction bases numbered 3, after V lost 2 bases and J lost 5 bases. The CDR3 sequence is CATWDTNYKKLF. Here the CDR3 DNA reads TGTGCCACCTGGGATACGAATTATAAGAAACTCTTT.

By its share, this clone is medium-sized. The gene calls are TRGV10 and TRGJ1 or TRGJ2. TCRdb is silent on the J gene; assignment here came from matching the DNA to germline. TRGV10 counts as an open reading frame of uncertain function. After removal of 9 bases from V and 3 bases from J, the junction contained 9 bases not matched to a gene. This CDR3 spans 13 amino acids. The CDR3: CAACTSLYYKKLF. CDR3 DNA: TGTGCTGCGTGTACCTCTCTTTATTATAAGAAACTCTTT.

This clone is termed medium-sized. This rearrangement joins TRGV10 to TRGJP1. The J gene was not available in TCRdb and was assigned here by matching the DNA to germline segments. TRGV10 is an open reading frame whose function is uncertain. With 8 bases clipped from V and 2 bases from J, the junction kept 12 bases outside the gene matches. The CDR3 is 16 residues long. CDR3 in amino acids: CAAWDGGRTTGWFKIF. The CDR3 region has the DNA TGTGCTGCGTGGGATGGGGGGAGAACCACTGGTTGGTTCAAGATATTT.

This clone is termed medium-sized. The V gene is TRGV8, the J gene TRGJ1 or TRGJ2. In the absence of a J gene in TCRdb, the DNA was matched to germline to assign it here. Germline CDR1 VENAVY, CDR2 YDSYNSRV. This CDR3 has 12 residues. Unmatched junction bases numbered 5, after V lost 5 bases and J lost 4 bases. This chain's CDR3 is CATWVGYYKKLF. Written as DNA, the CDR3 is TGTGCCACCTGGGTAGGGTATTATAAGAAACTCTTT.

This clone is medium-sized. V is TRGV9 and J is TRGJ1 or TRGJ2. The J gene is absent in TCRdb and was assigned here via DNA matching to germline. Germline-derived CDR1 and CDR2 are GITISATS and ISYDGTV (reference sequence). The ends lost 0 bases at V and 3 bases at J; junction bases unmatched: 2. The CDR3 loop spans 13 amino acids. The CDR3 here is CALWEVCYYKKLF. The CDR3 DNA follows: TGTGCCTTGTGGGAGGTGTGTTATTATAAGAAACTCTTT.

Within the sample, this clone is medium-sized (0.01 to 0.1%). The chain couples TRGV4 to TRGJP2. TCRdb gives no J gene; it was assigned here by matching the DNA to germline. The germline V gene has CDR1 EGSTGY and CDR2 YDSYTSSV. V lost 2 bases to trimming and J lost 6 bases; unmatched junction nucleotides: 3. The CDR3 loop spans 13 amino acids. The DNA of the CDR3 is TGTGCCACCTGGGATGTCGGTGATTGGATCAAGACGTTT. This encodes CATWDVGDWIKTF.

This clone is termed large. V gene TRGV11 combines with J gene TRGJP2. Here the J gene came from matching the DNA to germline, since TCRdb omits it. TRGV11 is assigned to the ORF class and has an uncertain function. The CDR3 is 20 residues long. J gave up 2 bases and V 0 bases, and 15 bases lay outside the gene matches. The CDR3 DNA sequence: TGTGCCTGCTGGATTAGGCACGAGATCCACCTCACAAGTAGTGATTGGATCAAGACGTTT. Encoded protein: CACWIRHEIHLTSSDWIKTF.